The next 23 T cell receptor beta chains were all read from a single sample in a study of CD8 T cells in ankylosing spondylitis. One entry per CDR3 protein, called by TCRdb with MiXCR from the 5' RACE reads. The table includes around 130,000 distinct CDR3 sequences, about 7% detected once. Sequencing was done on a sample of blood, either unsorted or a sorted T cell fraction (not recorded which). The source is a male donor with ankylosing spondylitis or in good health (not recorded which).

This clonotype was counted many times. V gene TRBV11-2 combines with J gene TRBJ1-1; D call uncertain. Trimming removed 2 bases at V and 8 bases at J, with 12 bases between. Germline V gene data show CDR1 as SGHAT and CDR2 as FQNNGV. The CDR3 runs 13 residues. The CDR3 is CASSLWSSAEAFF. The CDR3 DNA reads as TGTGCCAGCAGCTTATGGAGCTCGGCGGAAGCTTTCTTT.

This clonotype was seen repeatedly, ten times or more. V usage is TRBV5-1 and J usage is TRBJ2-2, with a tentative D call TRBD1 (6 bases). Germline V lookup: CDR1 SGHRS, CDR2 YFSETQ. V was cut by 5 bases and J by 1 base, with 12 bases left in between. The CDR3 spans 15 residues. The CDR3 sequence: CASSSGTMNTGELFF. In DNA form, the CDR3 reads TGCGCCAGCAGTTCCGGGACAATGAACACCGGGGAGCTGTTTTTT.

This clonotype was counted ten times or more. The CDR3 reads CAIVGTLGGEQYF. Here the CDR3 DNA reads TGTGCCATCGTTGGGACACTGGGGGGCGAGCAGTACTTC. The chain carries TRBV10-3 and TRBJ2-7; D is perhaps TRBD1 or TRBD2 (6 bases each). The CDR3 is 13 residues long. Looked up from germline, CDR1 is ENHRY and CDR2 is SYGVKD. V lost 8 bases to trimming and J lost 6 bases, with 17 bases between them.

This clonotype was seen many times. The CDR3 sequence is CASSPGGDTGELFF. Written as DNA, the CDR3 is TGTGCCAGCAGTCCCGGGGGCGACACCGGGGAGCTGTTTTTT. This sequence joins TRBV12-3 or TRBV12-4 and TRBJ2-2; the D gene could be TRBD1 or TRBD2 (6 bases each). The CDR3 contains 14 residues. Trimming stripped 5 bases from V and 3 bases from J, with 10 bases between.

This clonotype was seen at least ten times. The rearrangement joins TRBV28 to TRBJ2-7; the D is unclear. The V gene's germline CDR1 is MDHEN and CDR2 SYDVKM. This CDR3 has 15 amino acids. V dropped 2 bases and J dropped 4 bases, with 15 bases sitting between them. This chain's CDR3 is CASSLEPMLLYEQYF. CDR3 DNA sequence: TGTGCCAGCAGTTTAGAACCGATGTTGTTGTACGAGCAGTACTTC.

The chain couples TRBV7-8 to TRBJ2-4; no clear D. The CDR3 is 16 amino acids. Germline CDR1 is SGHVS and CDR2 is FQNEAQ. V was trimmed by 5 bases and J by 0 bases, leaving 14 bases between them. Written as DNA, the CDR3 is TGTGCCAGCAGCCAGAAGACGGCCCTAGCCAAAAACATTCAGTACTTC. Residues: CASSQKTALAKNIQYF.

Many counts were recorded for this clonotype. The rearrangement links TRBV5-1 to TRBJ2-3, with D uncertain. Looked up from germline, CDR1 is SGHRS and CDR2 is YFSETQ. V was pared by 1 base and J by 3 bases, with 3 bases between. The CDR3 contains 12 residues. The CDR3: CASSLTTDTQYF. The CDR3 region has the DNA TGCGCCAGCAGCTTGACAACAGATACGCAGTATTTT. Full variable domain (remainder filled in from reference TRBV5-1 and TRBJ2-3): KAGVTQTPRYLIKTRGQQVTLSCSPISGHRSVSWYQQTPGQGLQFLFEYFSETQRNKGNFPGRFSGRQFSNSRSEMNVSTLELGDSALYLCASSLTTDTQYFGPGTRLTVL.

The table lists this clonotype with many counts. The J gene is TRBJ1-1, the V gene TRBV12-3 or TRBV12-4; no reliable D call. The CDR3 is 13 residues long. Trimming pared 3 bases from V and 5 bases from J, leaving 10 bases between. In nucleotides, the CDR3 is TGTGCCAGCAGTTTTAATATGGGGACTGAAGCTTTCTTT. Amino acids: CASSFNMGTEAFF.

This clonotype was recorded many times. This sequence joins TRBV6-2 or TRBV6-3 and TRBJ1-1; no firm D call. The germline V gene encodes CDR1 MNHEY and CDR2 SVGEGT. CDR3 length: 14 amino acids. The V and J ends lost 2 bases and 4 bases respectively, with 11 bases between them. CDR3 sequence reads: CASSYIPGSTEAFF. CDR3 coding DNA: TGTGCCAGCAGTTACATTCCAGGAAGCACTGAAGCTTTCTTT.

About this clonotype: A clone one base away is much larger, so this may be a read error. The gene calls are TRBV12-3 or TRBV12-4 and TRBJ2-5, with D perhaps assigned TRBD1 or TRBD2 (6 bases each). This CDR3 is 14 amino acids long. Trimming took off 6 bases at V and 4 bases at J, with 15 bases between the two ends. The CDR3 DNA reads as TGTGCCAGCAGCCCCGGGGGCCCCCGAGAGACCCAGTACTTC. This translates into CASSPGGPRETQYF.

This chain joins TRBV6-5 and TRBJ2-3, with 9 bases matching TRBD2. The CDR3 extends over 15 amino acids. Looked up from germline, CDR1 is MNHEY and CDR2 is SVGAGI. V shed 2 bases and J 6 bases; nucleotides not matched to a gene: 6. The CDR3 loop reads CASSYGGGGADTQYF. The CDR3 region has the DNA TGTGCCAGCAGTTACGGCGGGGGGGGGGCGGATACGCAGTATTTT.

This clonotype was seen many times. The CDR3 bases are TGCAGTGCTAGACCCACAGGGTTGAACACTGAAGCTTTCTTT. As protein: CSARPTGLNTEAFF. The chain employs TRBV20-1 and TRBJ1-1, with a tentative D call TRBD1 (6 bases). CDR3 length equals 14 residues. V was pared by 2 bases and J by 0 bases, with 10 bases between. CDR1 is DFQATT, CDR2 SNEGSKA, per germline (reference sequence).

This clonotype was recorded many times. The chain is built from TRBV20-1 and TRBJ1-4; D unresolved. Trimming left V 6 bases short and J 7 bases short, with 21 bases between. Germline CDR1 is DFQATT and CDR2 is SNEGSKA (reference sequence). This CDR3 is built from 15 residues. This CDR3 is CSAEAPGVSAEKLFF. In DNA form, the CDR3 reads TGCAGTGCCGAAGCGCCGGGTGTTTCTGCTGAAAAACTGTTTTTT.

This clonotype was detected ten times or more. This chain joins TRBV29-1 and TRBJ2-7; TRBD2 might be the D (5 bases). CDR3 length equals 13 residues. The germline V gene encodes CDR1 SQVTM and CDR2 ANQGSEA. Trimming shortened V by 0 bases and J by 6 bases, and 12 bases separated the two germline ends. The CDR3, as DNA: TGCAGCGTTGAAGAATCCGGGCGGGCCGAGCAGTACTTC. Its translation: CSVEESGRAEQYF.

This chain uses TRBV18 with TRBJ1-5, with D possibly TRBD1 on 5 matching bases. The CDR3 is 15 residues long. Germline V CDR1 and CDR2: KGHSH, LQKENI. Trimming left V 3 bases short and J 9 bases short, with 18 bases between. CDR3: CASSPNRGEGRPQHF. CDR3 bases: TGTGCCAGCTCACCGAATCGGGGGGAAGGGAGGCCCCAGCATTTT.

This clonotype has at least ten counts. V is TRBV7-9 and J is TRBJ2-7, with 11 bases that match TRBD2. Germline trimming cut 5 bases from V and 3 bases from J; bases unmatched to any gene: 6. Germline values: CDR1 SEHNR, CDR2 FQNEAQ (reference sequence). This CDR3 region has 15 residues. The DNA of the CDR3 is TGTGCCAGCAGCCAACTAGCGGGGGTGATCTACGAGCAGTACTTC. Residues: CASSQLAGVIYEQYF.

This clonotype was found many times. The chain carries TRBV7-2 and TRBJ2-3, with D perhaps matching TRBD1 or TRBD2 (6 bases each). Trimming stripped 3 bases from V and 4 bases from J, with 17 bases between. Germline CDR1 is SGHTA and CDR2 is FQGNSA. This CDR3 is 16 amino acids long. The CDR3 sequence: CASSFLPGAGSDTQYF. CDR3 nucleotide sequence: TGTGCCAGCAGCTTCCTCCCGGGGGCCGGATCAGATACGCAGTATTTT.

Ten or more counts support this clonotype. V is TRBV20-1 and J is TRBJ2-3, with D perhaps assigned TRBD1 or TRBD2 (5 bases each). Germline loops: CDR1 DFQATT, CDR2 SNEGSKA (reference sequence). The CDR3 is 15 amino acids. Trimming stripped 0 bases from V and 3 bases from J, with 13 bases between. Here the CDR3 reads CSARDGGMRTDTQYF. In DNA form, the CDR3 reads TGCAGTGCTAGAGATGGGGGTATGAGGACAGATACGCAGTATTTT.

This clonotype was counted ten times or more. The chain carries TRBV10-3 and TRBJ2-5; D is possibly TRBD1 (5 bases). Germline V gene sequence: CDR1 ENHRY, CDR2 SYGVKD. There are 13 residues in the CDR3. Trimming took off 3 bases at V and 5 bases at J, with 10 bases between the two ends. CDR3 bases: TGTGCCATCAGTGAACAGGCTCCCGAGACCCAGTACTTC. As protein: CAISEQAPETQYF.

This clonotype was found many times. The chain combines TRBV20-1 with TRBJ1-5; D ambiguous. Trimming shortened V by 7 bases and J by 11 bases, and 6 bases separated the two germline ends. Germline values: CDR1 DFQATT, CDR2 SNEGSKA (reference sequence). The CDR3 extends over 8 amino acids. Here the CDR3 reads CSDPAQHF. As DNA, the CDR3 is TGCAGTGACCCGGCCCAGCATTTT.

This clonotype appeared a single time. A clone one base away is much larger, so this may be a read error. V and J are TRBV14 and TRBJ2-2, with TRBD2 identical over 7 bases. The CDR3 loop spans 16 amino acids. The germline V gene encodes CDR1 SGHDN and CDR2 FVKESK. The CDR3 protein is CAGSPWERGDTGELFF. In DNA, the CDR3 is TGTGCCGGCAGCCCCTGGGAGCGGGGCGACACCGGGGAGCTGTTTTTT.

This clonotype showed up many times. The rearrangement uses TRBV3-1 and TRBJ2-7, with D possibly TRBD1 on 5 matching bases. The V gene lost 5 bases and the J gene lost 3 bases, with 11 bases spanning the gap. The CDR3 covers 13 residues. Germline assignment: CDR1 LGHDT and CDR2 YNNKEL (reference sequence). CDR3 residues: CASSTDSLYEQYF. The CDR3 DNA follows: TGTGCCAGCAGCACAGACAGTCTCTACGAGCAGTACTTC.

This clonotype has ten or more counts. The J gene is TRBJ2-7, the V gene TRBV29-1, with D possibly called TRBD1 or TRBD2 (8 bases each). The germline CDR1 and CDR2 sequences are SQVTM and ANQGSEA. CDR3 length: 14 amino acids. The ends were cut back, 2 bases at V and 5 bases at J, with 16 bases in the middle. The CDR3 sequence: CSVEPGGGRNEQYF. For the CDR3, the DNA is TGCAGCGTTGAACCAGGGGGCGGGAGGAACGAGCAGTACTTC.